This T cell receptor (beta chain) was recovered during a study of OX40 agonist ivuxolimab in advanced cancers. Overall study context: Therapy given before enrollment (anti-PD-1, anti-PD-L1 or anti-CTLA-4) was allowed, and roughly 42% had some. Three individuals attained partial responses, comprising one hepatocellular carcinoma case and two cutaneous melanoma cases.

Assay: immunoSEQ multiplex PCR; the TCRdb copy retains only in-frame clones and omits some. The table shows 20,000 to 25,000 clones, with more than 80% occurring only once. Broader study findings: The antigen specificity of the peripheral T cells (those that were expanded) was not determined.

V was cut by 0 bases and J by 5 bases, with 5 bases left in between. This CDR3 is built from 12 residues. Germline lookup yields CDR1 SGHRS and CDR2 YFSETQ. Worth noting for this clone: The antigen is undetermined.

The sequence was collected from an adult with an advanced solid tumor such as melanoma, head and neck, liver or kidney cancer. V is TRBV5-1 and J is TRBJ2-5; D uncertain. The sample in question was CD4+ or CD8+ T cells sorted from blood, obtained in a trial of the OX40 agonist ivuxolimab. In DNA, the CDR3 is TGCGCCAGCAGCTTGGGAATTGAGACCCAGTACTTC. It translates to CASSLGIETQYF.